Each of the 11 T cell receptor beta chains below was sequenced from the same sample in a study of shared clonotypes between healthy human individuals. Sequencing was performed with immunoSEQ multiplex PCR; in TCRdb, only in-frame clones are kept and a portion is missing. The profile shows 330,000 or so clones, less than 85% of them singletons. Specimen: memory CD4+ T cells sorted from blood. Subset denoted: CD45RA-negative fraction. The source of these receptors is a man aged 25 to 40 in good health.

The gene calls are TRBV28 and TRBJ1-4, with no clear D. Trimming took 3 bases from V and 2 from J, leaving 10 bases between them. Looked up from germline, CDR1 is MDHEN and CDR2 is SYDVKM. The CDR3 consists of 15 residues. Here the CDR3 reads CASSLGRVTNEKLFF. DNA for the CDR3: TGTGCCAGCAGTTTGGGGAGGGTTACTAATGAAAAACTGTTTTTT.

The chain is built from TRBV2 and TRBJ2-7; 11 bases are shared with TRBD2. CDR1 SNHLY and CDR2 FYNNEI come from the germline V gene. After removal of 7 bases from V and 7 bases from J, the junction contained 6 bases not matched to a gene. The CDR3 length is 13 residues. In nucleotides, the CDR3 is TGTGCCAGCATGAATCTAGCGGGAGGTGAGCAGTACTTC. Protein: CASMNLAGGEQYF.

This clone was seen only a few times. The chain is built from TRBV29-1 and TRBJ2-2, with TRBD1 matching over 9 bases. Germline CDR1 and CDR2: SQVTM and ANQGSEA. The CDR3 runs 14 residues. The J segment lost 0 bases and the V segment lost 6 bases, leaving 2 bases of the junction unmatched. As DNA, the CDR3 is TGCAGCGTACAGGGGGCCCCGAACACCGGGGAGCTGTTTTTT. Translating it yields CSVQGAPNTGELFF.

The V gene is TRBV27, the J gene TRBJ1-5, with unresolved D. The CDR3 has 15 amino acids. Trimming pared 0 bases from V and 3 bases from J, leaving 9 bases between. Germline V CDR1 and CDR2: MNHEY, SMNVEV (reference sequence). The CDR3 spells CASSLSRRTNQPQHF. The CDR3 DNA sequence: TGTGCCAGCAGTTTATCAAGGCGGACCAATCAGCCCCAGCATTTT.

The CDR3 reads CSVGERQETQYF. DNA of the CDR3: TGCAGCGTTGGGGAGCGGCAAGAGACCCAGTACTTC. The V gene is TRBV29-1, the J gene TRBJ2-5; D possibly corresponds to TRBD2 (5 bases). Germline CDR1 is SQVTM and CDR2 is ANQGSEA. Between the trimmed V and J ends, which lost 4 bases and 2 bases, there was a span of 8 bases. The CDR3 length is 12 residues.

The V gene is TRBV4-2, the J gene TRBJ2-2; 8 positions agree with TRBD2. There are 17 residues in the CDR3. The J segment lost 3 bases and the V segment lost 0 bases, leaving 6 bases of the junction unmatched. Germline CDR1 reads LGHNA; CDR2 reads YNFKEQ. As DNA, the CDR3 is TGTGCCAGCAGCCAAGATCCCGGGAGGGTCGACACCGGGGAGCTGTTTTTT. As protein: CASSQDPGRVDTGELFF.

This clone was seen only once. The chain joins TRBV13 to TRBJ1-1; 8 bases are a match to TRBD1. CDR3 size: 18 residues. Germline values: CDR1 PRHDT, CDR2 FYEKMQ (reference sequence). V lost 1 base, J lost 7 bases, and 17 bases stayed unmatched. This CDR3 is CASSLVPGGAPRTGEAFF. The CDR3, as DNA: TGTGCCAGCAGCTTAGTGCCAGGGGGCGCACCACGGACTGGTGAAGCTTTCTTT.

The chain uses TRBV9 and TRBJ2-2, with 7 nucleotides matching TRBD2. Per germline, CDR1 SGDLS and CDR2 YYNGEE. J gave up 4 bases and V 0 bases, and 6 bases lay outside the gene matches. The CDR3 extends over 16 amino acids. The CDR3 DNA sequence: TGTGCCAGCAGCGTAGATGCGGGAGAGTCCACCGGGGAGCTGTTTTTT. Translating gives CASSVDAGESTGELFF.

The CDR3 DNA follows: TGTGCCAGCAGCCCGGGGACAGGGGGATCACAAAACATTCAGTACTTC. Translated, it gives CASSPGTGGSQNIQYF. The chain employs TRBV7-2 and TRBJ2-4; 11 bases line up with TRBD1. The trim removed 5 bases at V and 5 bases at J, leaving 8 bases unmatched. The CDR3 is 16 residues long. CDR1 is SGHTA, CDR2 FQGNSA, per germline.

Details on this clone: Other DNA sequences in this specimen translate into the identical CDR3. V and J are TRBV19 and TRBJ1-1; tentatively, D is TRBD1 (6 bases). This CDR3 has 15 amino acids. In germline, CDR1 is LNHDA, CDR2 SQIVND (reference sequence). V gave up 0 bases and J gave up 2 bases, with 10 bases separating them. CDR3 DNA: TGTGCCAGTAGTATAGATGGGGGCAGAAACACTGAAGCTTTCTTT. Translated: CASSIDGGRNTEAFF.

The CDR3 protein is CASSSTGGGGKLFF. The CDR3 DNA reads as TGTGCCAGCAGTTCGACAGGGGGCGGGGGAAAACTGTTTTTT. The chain carries TRBV28 and TRBJ1-4, with TRBD1 matching 10 bases. Trimming removed 4 bases from V and 10 bases from J; junction bases left unmatched: 6. The CDR3 runs to 14 residues. CDR1 is MDHEN and CDR2 is SYDVKM in the germline V gene.